The 27 T cell receptor beta chains in this list originate from one sample, sequenced in a study of identical twins. MiXCR, applied by TCRdb to the 5' RACE reads, yields one record per CDR3 protein. The data show 520,000 or so distinct CDR3 sequences, 22% seen once. The same sample was also used in a study of T cells expressing NK-cell markers.

Sequencing was carried out using CD4+ T cells sorted from blood. These receptors originate from a woman in her late teens or twenties in good health.

The chain recombines TRBV19 with TRBJ2-1, with 10 bases that match TRBD2. This CDR3 is built from 17 residues. After removal of 3 bases from V and 4 bases from J, the junction contained 9 bases not matched to a gene. Per germline, CDR1 LNHDA and CDR2 SQIVND (reference sequence). The CDR3 DNA follows: TGTGCCAGTAGTATCTCGCTAGCGGGGGAGGTATACAATGAGCAGTTCTTC. Translation: CASSISLAGEVYNEQFF.

V usage is TRBV7-9 and J usage is TRBJ1-1; 8 bases align to TRBD1. CDR1 and CDR2 from the germline V gene are SEHNR and FQNEAQ (reference sequence). V shed 2 bases and J 4 bases; nucleotides not matched to a gene: 6. The CDR3 is 15 amino acids. In nucleotides, the CDR3 is TGTGCCAGCAGCTTACGGACAGGGCTGAGCACTGAAGCTTTCTTT. Translation: CASSLRTGLSTEAFF. Combining the CDR3 with reference TRBV7-9 and TRBJ1-1 gives the whole variable domain DTGVSQNPRHKITKRGQNVTFRCDPISEHNRLYWYRQTLGQGPEFLTYFQNEAQLEKSRLLSDRFSAERPKGSFSTLEIQRTEQGDSAMYLCASSLRTGLSTEAFFGQGTRLTVV.

The rearrangement joins TRBV7-2 to TRBJ2-3; no reliable D call. The CDR3 sequence is 15 residues long. Trimming pared 4 bases from V and 3 bases from J, leaving 14 bases between. The germline gives CDR1 SGHTA, CDR2 FQGNSA. Written as DNA, the CDR3 is TGTGCCAGCAGCTCCTTGAGATTCGGGACAGATACGCAGTATTTT. It codes for CASSSLRFGTDTQYF.

The chain has TRBV3-1 and TRBJ2-3, with D uncertain. Per the germline V gene, CDR1 is LGHDT and CDR2 is YNNKEL (reference sequence). The CDR3 consists of 12 residues. V was pared by 1 base and J by 6 bases, with 5 bases between. Here the CDR3 reads CASSQAWDTQYF. CDR3 DNA: TGTGCCAGCAGCCAAGCGTGGGATACGCAGTATTTT.

In this sample, this clonotype turned up a few times. The chain recombines TRBV7-2 with TRBJ1-2; perhaps TRBD1 as D (6 bases). Trimming took 5 bases from V and 5 from J, leaving 12 bases between them. Germline CDR1 is SGHTA and CDR2 is FQGNSA. The CDR3 has 13 residues. CDR3 in amino acids: CASSTSGVYGYTF. The CDR3 DNA sequence: TGTGCCAGCAGCACCTCAGGGGTGTATGGCTACACCTTC.

There are many counts of this clonotype. V and J are TRBV12-3 or TRBV12-4 and TRBJ2-5; no clear D gene. The V gene lost 1 base and the J gene lost 9 bases, with 12 bases spanning the gap. The CDR3 runs to 13 residues. The CDR3 DNA is TGTGCCAGCAGTTTAGGTGGCGCTCCGGCCCAGTACTTC. This codes for CASSLGGAPAQYF.

This clonotype has just a few counts. The V gene is TRBV5-1, the J gene TRBJ2-2; D ambiguous. CDR1 is SGHRS and CDR2 is YFSETQ in the germline V gene. The CDR3 runs 12 residues. Trimming pared 2 bases from V and 9 bases from J, leaving 8 bases between. The CDR3 DNA sequence: TGCGCCAGCAGCTTTGAAGCCCGGGAGCTGTTTTTT. Translation: CASSFEARELFF.

The chain joins TRBV7-2 to TRBJ1-1, with D possibly TRBD1 on 6 matching bases. The CDR3 extends over 15 amino acids. V dropped 4 bases and J dropped 5 bases, with 17 bases sitting between them. Germline CDR1 and CDR2: SGHTA and FQGNSA. The CDR3: CASSSLPGDVTEAFF. The DNA for the CDR3 is TGTGCCAGCAGCTCTCTCCCAGGGGACGTAACTGAAGCTTTCTTT.

In its sample, this clonotype was seen many times. CDR3 sequence (DNA): TGTGCCAGCAGCCATCCCCGCGGGACAGGGAATGCCTACAATGAGCAGTTCTTC. Translation: CASSHPRGTGNAYNEQFF. The chain uses TRBV3-1 and TRBJ2-1; 9 bases are a match to TRBD1. CDR1 is LGHDT and CDR2 is YNNKEL in the germline V gene (reference sequence). The CDR3 covers 18 residues. V gave up 3 bases and J gave up 2 bases; unmatched junction bases: 11.

This clonotype was counted a few times. DNA for the CDR3: TGTGCCAGCAGTCGGACAGTAGCCAAAAACATTCAGTACTTC. Its protein product is CASSRTVAKNIQYF. This sequence joins TRBV6-1 and TRBJ2-4, with D perhaps TRBD1 (6 bases). The CDR3 has 14 residues. Germline assignment: CDR1 MNHNS and CDR2 SASEGT. Trimming stripped 5 bases from V and 0 bases from J, with 8 bases between.

CDR3 sequence: CASSLVSARGNTEAFF. As DNA, the CDR3 is TGCGCCAGCAGCTTGGTGTCGGCCAGGGGTAACACTGAAGCTTTCTTT. The chain employs TRBV5-1 and TRBJ1-1; D may be TRBD1 (6 bases). The CDR3 contains 16 residues. Trimming shortened V by 0 bases and J by 2 bases, and 14 bases separated the two germline ends. The germline CDR1 and CDR2 sequences are SGHRS and YFSETQ.

The chain carries TRBV25-1 and TRBJ2-6, with D unresolved. The length of the CDR3 is 15 residues. Germline CDR1 MGHDK, CDR2 SYGVNS. The V end was cut by 1 base, the J end by 1 base, with 5 bases between. This chain's CDR3 is CASSESWSGANVLTF. CDR3 DNA sequence: TGTGCCAGCAGTGAATCTTGGTCTGGGGCCAACGTCCTGACTTTC.

The chain joins TRBV29-1 to TRBJ2-5; D call uncertain. Germline V gives CDR1 SQVTM, CDR2 ANQGSEA. Between the trimmed V and J ends, which lost 7 bases and 4 bases, there was a span of 10 bases. The CDR3 covers 11 residues. CDR3 DNA sequence: TGCAGCGAATCGGCCCGAGAGACCCAGTACTTC. Protein product: CSESARETQYF.

The table lists this clonotype with many counts. This chain joins TRBV12-3 or TRBV12-4 and TRBJ1-1; D call uncertain. The germline V and J ends were trimmed by 11 bases and 0 bases, with 7 bases remaining between them. The CDR3 sequence is 11 residues long. DNA of the CDR3: TGTGCCGGCACCATGAACACTGAAGCTTTCTTT. This sequence encodes CAGTMNTEAFF.

The chain uses TRBV5-1 and TRBJ2-3; 13 bases are shared with TRBD2. The V segment lost 4 bases and the J segment 5 bases; nucleotides outside the gene matches: 7. Germline loops: CDR1 SGHRS, CDR2 YFSETQ. This CDR3 region has 16 residues. CDR3 in amino acids: CASSRGGLAGRDTQYF. The CDR3 nucleotides are TGCGCCAGCAGCAGGGGGGGACTAGCGGGACGAGATACGCAGTATTTT.

This chain uses TRBV20-1 with TRBJ2-1; 8 nucleotides agree with TRBD2. The CDR3 is 14 amino acids. Germline V gene data show CDR1 as DFQATT and CDR2 as SNEGSKA (reference sequence). The trim removed 6 bases at V and 3 bases at J, leaving 7 bases unmatched. Here the CDR3 DNA reads TGCAGTGCCACGGGGGGGCGGAACTACAATGAGCAGTTCTTC. It encodes CSATGGRNYNEQFF.

The J gene is TRBJ2-5, the V gene TRBV20-1; TRBD1 might be the D (6 bases). Per germline, CDR1 DFQATT and CDR2 SNEGSKA (reference sequence). The V end was cut by 6 bases, the J end by 2 bases, with 16 bases between. The CDR3 is made up of 14 amino acids. CDR3 in DNA: TGCAGTGCCCAGGACTTCAGGGGACAAGAGACCCAGTACTTC. This translates into CSAQDFRGQETQYF.

In its sample, this clonotype was seen a few times. The rearrangement joins TRBV20-1 to TRBJ2-3; 15 positions agree with TRBD2. The V segment lost 6 bases and the J segment 6 bases; nucleotides outside the gene matches: 4. Germline CDR1 reads DFQATT; CDR2 reads SNEGSKA (reference sequence). This CDR3 contains 14 residues. The CDR3 loop reads CSARTSGRADTQYF. CDR3 sequence (DNA): TGCAGTGCCCGGACTAGCGGGAGGGCGGATACGCAGTATTTT.

This clonotype was found many times. The chain is built from TRBV9 and TRBJ1-2; 8 positions match TRBD1. The CDR3 covers 12 residues. Germline CDR1 and CDR2: SGDLS and YYNGEE. With V trimmed by 3 bases and J by 7 bases, 2 bases remained unmatched. The CDR3 here is CASSARGLGYTF. The CDR3 DNA follows: TGTGCCAGCAGCGCCAGGGGGCTTGGCTACACCTTC.

This chain connects TRBV6-2 or TRBV6-3 to TRBJ2-2, with TRBD1 as a possible D gene (6 bases). The CDR3 runs 14 residues. Germline values: CDR1 MNHEY, CDR2 SVGEGT. Trimming pared 10 bases from V and 3 bases from J, leaving 15 bases between. Here the CDR3 DNA reads TGTGCCATCTCCGGACAGATTTACACCGGGGAGCTGTTTTTT. Protein: CAISGQIYTGELFF.

V usage is TRBV6-2 or TRBV6-3 and J usage is TRBJ2-1, with D unresolved. V lost 7 bases and J 2 bases, leaving 15 bases between the germline ends. Germline assignment: CDR1 MNHEY and CDR2 SVGEGT. The CDR3 totals 15 residues. CDR3 sequence reads: CASTADVSPYNEQFF. CDR3 in DNA: TGTGCCAGCACTGCGGACGTCTCCCCCTACAATGAGCAGTTCTTC.

The chain joins TRBV20-1 to TRBJ2-3; 10 nucleotides line up with TRBD2. CDR3 size: 14 residues. The J segment lost 3 bases and the V segment lost 7 bases, leaving 7 bases of the junction unmatched. Germline assignment: CDR1 DFQATT and CDR2 SNEGSKA (reference sequence). CDR3 in DNA: TGCAGTGGAAGTTCACTAGCGGGGACAGATACGCAGTATTTT. It is translated as CSGSSLAGTDTQYF.

Ten or more counts support this clonotype. The chain couples TRBV12-3 or TRBV12-4 to TRBJ1-1; unclear D gene. CDR3 length equals 13 residues. With 3 bases removed from V and 4 bases from J, the gap between germline ends came to 9 bases. CDR3 bases: TGTGCCAGCAGTTTCAACAGACCCACTGAAGCTTTCTTT. Its translation is CASSFNRPTEAFF.

This clonotype was seen at least ten times. J is TRBJ2-7 and V is TRBV12-3 or TRBV12-4, with a possible D match to TRBD1 (6 bases). The CDR3 has 15 amino acids. Trimming cost V 6 bases and J 1 base, with 16 bases left between them. This chain's CDR3 is CASSQLNDRSYEQYF. For the CDR3, the DNA is TGTGCCAGCAGCCAGCTTAACGACAGGTCCTACGAGCAGTACTTC.

This clonotype was seen repeatedly, ten times or more. The chain employs TRBV12-3 or TRBV12-4 and TRBJ1-2, with TRBD1 as a possible D gene (6 bases). This CDR3 contains 14 residues. V was pared by 3 bases and J by 5 bases, with 13 bases between. CDR3 DNA: TGTGCCAGCAGTTTGAGGGGGATCCTGTATGGCTACACCTTC. Protein sequence: CASSLRGILYGYTF.

V usage is TRBV6-5 and J usage is TRBJ2-2; no firm D call. CDR1 and CDR2 from the germline V gene are MNHEY and SVGAGI. The CDR3 loop spans 12 amino acids. Deletions cut 5 bases from V and 6 bases from J, with 7 bases between. The CDR3 loop is CASSREAGELFF. CDR3 DNA sequence: TGTGCCAGCAGTAGAGAGGCCGGGGAGCTGTTTTTT.

This chain joins TRBV9 and TRBJ2-5; 12 bases are shared with TRBD2. CDR1 is SGDLS, CDR2 YYNGEE, per germline. The CDR3 is made up of 16 amino acids. J lost 4 bases, V lost 0 bases, and 4 bases had no gene match. Written as DNA, the CDR3 is TGTGCCAGCAGCGTAGAGCCTAGCGGGGGGGGAGAGACCCAGTACTTC. Its translation is CASSVEPSGGGETQYF.